This entry concerns a single T cell receptor beta chain. The sample originates from a study of blood T cell repertoires in COVID-19. Germline V CDR1 and CDR2: SGHRS, YFSETQ. J gave up 4 bases and V 4 bases, and 3 bases lay outside the gene matches. The CDR3 spans 14 residues. As originally analysed: Amplification with reference gene primers provided the estimates of nucleated cell counts. The assay was immunoSEQ multiplex PCR, and TCRdb's table has in-frame clones only and misses some. The DNA gave D and trimming, while V, J and clone size come from that table. The data contain about 130,000 clones, around 87% of them singletons.

The sample consisted of peripheral blood. V is TRBV5-1 and J is TRBJ1-4; TRBD1 agrees at 8 bases. The clonotype originates from a woman in her sixties or seventies with acute or convalescent COVID-19. The CDR3 DNA is TGCGCCAGCAGCCAGGGACAGGTTAATGAAAAACTGTTTTTT. Amino acids: CASSQGQVNEKLFF.